This record covers a single TCR beta chain. Its antigen is still unknown. The record originates from a study of cytomegalovirus exposure and HLA in healthy donors. Broader study findings: Later analysis reportedly placed an Asian-associated ancestry cluster below the roughly 670-donor mean in N-insertions. Most CMV-associated TCR beta chains appeared HLA-restricted in a later analysis. In a later analysis, TCR beta V- and J-gene trimming showed a link to a missense DCLRE1C variant.

V lost 4 bases and J lost 3; bases outside the gene matches: 9. Per germline, CDR1 KGHSH and CDR2 LQKENI. The CDR3 has 16 residues. Amplification used 60 Vbeta primers and 13 Jbeta primers. The repertoire was sequenced with immunoSEQ multiplex PCR; TCRdb's copy has only in-frame clones and lacks some. Its table records 150,000 to 200,000 clones. The sequence derives from a man aged 25-45 years in good health and CMV-seronegative. Sequencing was carried out using PBMCs. J is TRBJ2-7 and V is TRBV18; 10 bases align to TRBD1. The CDR3 protein is CASSREVGTGVYEQYF. The DNA for the CDR3 is TGTGCCAGCTCACGGGAGGTGGGGACAGGGGTCTACGAGCAGTACTTC.